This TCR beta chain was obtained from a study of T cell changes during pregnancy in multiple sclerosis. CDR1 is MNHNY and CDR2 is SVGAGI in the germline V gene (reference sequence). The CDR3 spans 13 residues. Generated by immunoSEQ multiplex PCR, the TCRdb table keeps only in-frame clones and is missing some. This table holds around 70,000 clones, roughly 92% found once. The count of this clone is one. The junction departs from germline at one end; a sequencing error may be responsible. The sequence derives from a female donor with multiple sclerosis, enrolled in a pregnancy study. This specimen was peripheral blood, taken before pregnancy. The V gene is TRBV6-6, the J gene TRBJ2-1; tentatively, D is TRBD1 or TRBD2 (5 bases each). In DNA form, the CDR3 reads TGTGCCAGCAGTGACTCAGGGCGGGATGAGCAGTTCTTC. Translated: CASSDSGRDEQFF.